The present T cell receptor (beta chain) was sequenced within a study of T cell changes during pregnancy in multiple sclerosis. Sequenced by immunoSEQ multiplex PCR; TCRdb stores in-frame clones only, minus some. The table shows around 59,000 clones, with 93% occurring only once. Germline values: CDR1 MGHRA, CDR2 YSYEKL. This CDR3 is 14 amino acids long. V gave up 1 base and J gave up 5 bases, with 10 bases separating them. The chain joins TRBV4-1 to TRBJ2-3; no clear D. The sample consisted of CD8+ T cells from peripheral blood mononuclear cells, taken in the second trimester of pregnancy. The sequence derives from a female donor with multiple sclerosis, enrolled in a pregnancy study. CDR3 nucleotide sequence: TGCGCCAGCAGCCAAGCCCCCGGAGAAGATACGCAGTATTTT. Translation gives CASSQAPGEDTQYF.